Below, one TCR beta chain is given with its context. The antigen remains unidentified. TCRdb's table, derived via immunoSEQ multiplex PCR, lists solely in-frame clones and lacks some. The sample gives some 140,000 clones, approximately 90% of which show up once; approximately 3% is in the top ten. These data belong to a study of T cell responses to AZD1222 COVID-19 vaccine. Turning to the study itself: Analysis merged second doses at about 4 or about 12 weeks. Findings of the study overall: Spike-specific TCR repertoires showed rising breadth and depth after two AZD1222 doses. It should be noted that donors were predominantly white British and more often female, and clonal diversity was possibly underestimated. No repertoire was sampled before or during the peak T cell response, only after it.

Trimming took 4 bases from V and 4 from J; bases not matched to a gene: 9. The CDR3 runs 16 residues. From germline, CDR1 is LNHNV and CDR2 YYDKDF (reference sequence). The sequence was obtained from an adult in good health. The source was peripheral blood, collected on day 0 of AZD1222 vaccination. V and J are TRBV15 and TRBJ2-3; 9 bases match TRBD1. The chain's CDR3 is CATSKLIGTGSDTQYF. In DNA, the CDR3 is TGTGCCACCAGCAAATTAATCGGGACAGGGTCAGATACGCAGTATTTT. The variable domain in full, completed from reference TRBV15 and TRBJ2-3, reads DAMVIQNPRYQVTQFGKPVTLSCSQTLNHNVMYWYQQKSSQAPKLLFHYYDKDFNNEADTPDNFQSRRPNTSFCFLDIRSPGLGDTAMYLCATSKLIGTGSDTQYFGPGTRLTVL.